Presented here are 8 T cell receptor beta chains from one specimen sequenced in a study of a mutant IDH1 vaccine in newly diagnosed glioma. Their recognized antigens are unknown. Profiled with immunoSEQ multiplex PCR; TCRdb holds only in-frame clones, not every one. The sample lists 50,000 to 55,000 clones, less than 75% occurring once. Specified time point: week 47, end of study. Doses consisted of 300 ug of mutant IDH1 20-mer peptide each, paired with topical imiquimod. Sequenced material: peripheral blood mononuclear cells (PBMCs), taken from a glioma patient whose treatment included an IDH1 peptide vaccine. These receptor sequences come from a man between 35 and 55 years old with glioma. Some clones in this sample may be carry-over from other donors' samples.

This clone turned up a few times. V is TRBV29-1 and J is TRBJ1-1, with D possibly matching TRBD1 (6 bases). V was pared by 7 bases and J by 0 bases, with 15 bases between. Germline CDR1 SQVTM, CDR2 ANQGSEA. CDR3 size: 14 residues. The CDR3 is CSAGTGPMNTEAFF. The CDR3 nucleotides are TGCAGCGCTGGAACAGGGCCAATGAACACTGAAGCTTTCTTT.

V is TRBV2 and J is TRBJ2-7; the D call may be TRBD1 or TRBD2 (5 bases each). In germline, CDR1 is SNHLY, CDR2 FYNNEI. The CDR3 loop spans 15 amino acids. The ends were cut back, 0 bases at V and 2 bases at J, with 11 bases in the middle. CDR3: CASSEASRGAYEQYF. Written as DNA, the CDR3 is TGTGCCAGCAGTGAAGCTTCTCGGGGCGCCTACGAGCAGTACTTC.

The rearrangement links TRBV2 to TRBJ1-1, with 7 bases lining up with TRBD1. In germline, CDR1 is SNHLY, CDR2 FYNNEI. V lost 6 bases and J lost 8; bases outside the gene matches: 6. The CDR3 is made up of 12 amino acids. The CDR3 DNA reads as TGTGCCAGCAGCTTCGGCAGGGGGGAAGCTTTCTTT. It yields the protein CASSFGRGEAFF.

This clone has just a few counts. The V and J genes are TRBV19 and TRBJ1-6; the match to TRBD1 covers 7 bases. The CDR3 length is 14 residues. J gave up 4 bases and V 8 bases, and 5 bases lay outside the gene matches. The V gene's germline CDR1 is LNHDA and CDR2 SQIVND (reference sequence). The CDR3 spells CASGLGQYNSPLHF. The CDR3, as DNA: TGTGCCAGTGGGTTGGGACAGTATAATTCACCCCTCCACTTT. Supplemented by reference TRBV19 and TRBJ1-6, the full variable domain reads DGGITQSPKYLFRKEGQNVTLSCEQNLNHDAMYWYRQDPGQGLRLIYYSQIVNDFQKGDIAEGYSVSREKKESFPLTVTSAQKNPTAFYLCASGLGQYNSPLHFGNGTRLTVT.

This clone was picked up a small number of times. CDR3 DNA sequence: TGTGCCAGCAGCTCCGCGGGGGGCCGGGTGGAGACCCAGTACTTC. It is translated as CASSSAGGRVETQYF. The rearrangement uses TRBV5-4 and TRBJ2-5, with 8 nucleotides matching TRBD2. This CDR3 region has 15 residues. Germline loops: CDR1 SGHNT, CDR2 YYREEE (reference sequence). The ends lost 3 bases at V and 5 bases at J; junction bases unmatched: 9.

CDR3 DNA: TGTGCCAGCAGCCCTTCGACCCTCAGTACGAACACTGAAGCTTTCTTT. It codes for CASSPSTLSTNTEAFF. The chain links TRBV5-6 to TRBJ1-1; D remains unclear. This CDR3 comprises 16 residues. The germline V gene has CDR1 SGHDT and CDR2 YYEEEE. V was pared by 4 bases and J by 1 base, with 17 bases between.

The chain links TRBV5-1 to TRBJ2-5; TRBD2 is a possible D gene (6 bases). The germline V gene encodes CDR1 SGHRS and CDR2 YFSETQ. The V gene lost 1 base and the J gene lost 4 bases, with 11 bases spanning the gap. The CDR3 length is 14 residues. The CDR3 loop reads CASSLTSPIETQYF. The CDR3 DNA sequence: TGCGCCAGCAGCTTGACTAGCCCCATAGAGACCCAGTACTTC. Full variable domain (remainder filled in from reference TRBV5-1 and TRBJ2-5): KAGVTQTPRYLIKTRGQQVTLSCSPISGHRSVSWYQQTPGQGLQFLFEYFSETQRNKGNFPGRFSGRQFSNSRSEMNVSTLELGDSALYLCASSLTSPIETQYFGPGTRLLVL.

V and J are TRBV7-9 and TRBJ1-5, with 10 bases identical to TRBD1. Looked up from germline, CDR1 is SEHNR and CDR2 is FQNEAQ (reference sequence). V shed 1 base, J shed 5 bases, and the junction held 2 bases outside the gene matches. This CDR3 has 15 amino acids. DNA of the CDR3: TGTGCCAGCAGCTTAGGACAGGGGGCCTATCAGCCCCAGCATTTT. Translation gives CASSLGQGAYQPQHF.